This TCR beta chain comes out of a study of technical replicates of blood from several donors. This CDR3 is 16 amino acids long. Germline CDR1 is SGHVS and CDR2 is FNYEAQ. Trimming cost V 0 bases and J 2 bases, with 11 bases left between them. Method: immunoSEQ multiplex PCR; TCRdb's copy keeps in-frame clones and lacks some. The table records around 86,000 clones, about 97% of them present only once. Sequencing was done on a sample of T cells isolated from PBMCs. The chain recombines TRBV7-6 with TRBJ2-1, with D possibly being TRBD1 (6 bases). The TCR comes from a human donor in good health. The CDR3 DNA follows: TGTGCCAGCAGCTTAGCAGGGGGTGCGGCCTACAATGAGCAGTTCTTC. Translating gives CASSLAGGAAYNEQFF.